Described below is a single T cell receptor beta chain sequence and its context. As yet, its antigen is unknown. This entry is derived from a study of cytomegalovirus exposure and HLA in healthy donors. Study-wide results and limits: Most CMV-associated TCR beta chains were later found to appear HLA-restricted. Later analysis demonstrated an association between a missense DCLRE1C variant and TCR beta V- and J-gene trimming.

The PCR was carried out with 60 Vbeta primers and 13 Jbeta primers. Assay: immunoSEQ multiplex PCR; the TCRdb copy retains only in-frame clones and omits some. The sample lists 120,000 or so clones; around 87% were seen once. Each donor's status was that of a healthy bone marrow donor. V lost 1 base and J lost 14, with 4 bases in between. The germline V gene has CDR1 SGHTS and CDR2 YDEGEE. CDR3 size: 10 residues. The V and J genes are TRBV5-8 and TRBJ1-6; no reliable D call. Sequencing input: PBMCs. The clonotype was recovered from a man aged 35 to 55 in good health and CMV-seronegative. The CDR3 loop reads CASSLYTLHF. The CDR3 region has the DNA TGTGCCAGCAGCTTGTATACCCTCCACTTT.